Each of the 9 T cell receptor beta chains below was sequenced from the same sample in a study of neurological immune-mediated disorders. One entry per CDR3 protein, called by TCRdb with MiXCR from the 5' RACE reads. Altogether about 27,000 distinct CDR3 sequences are present, around a fifth being singletons, with the ten largest covering 16%. Sequencing was carried out using PBMCs. The receptors come from a woman aged 55 to 70 in good health.

This clonotype was detected ten times or more. This chain uses TRBV5-1 with TRBJ2-1; TRBD2 matches 10 bases. CDR1 SGHRS and CDR2 YFSETQ come from the germline V gene. V lost 1 base to trimming and J lost 12 bases; unmatched junction nucleotides: 13. The CDR3 is 16 amino acids. The CDR3 protein is CASSLSPSGSSWGQFF. CDR3 coding DNA: TGCGCCAGCAGCTTGAGTCCTAGCGGGAGTTCGTGGGGGCAGTTCTTC.

At least ten counts were recorded for this clonotype. At one boundary the junction diverges from the germline segment, which might be a read error. The chain carries TRBV14 and TRBJ2-1; D possibly corresponds to TRBD2 (6 bases). In germline, CDR1 is SGHDN, CDR2 FVKESK. The CDR3 consists of 13 residues. The CDR3 coding sequence is TGTGCCAGCAGCCAGACCGAGATGACTAGGCCGCACTTC. Translation gives CASSQTEMTRPHF.

The chain carries TRBV25-1 and TRBJ2-5; 8 bases agree with TRBD1. V lost 2 bases, J lost 6 bases, and 5 bases stayed unmatched. The CDR3 length is 14 residues. Germline V gives CDR1 MGHDK, CDR2 SYGVNS. The CDR3 bases are TGTGCCAGCAGTGAACAGGGGGCTATTAAGACCCAGTACTTC. Amino acids: CASSEQGAIKTQYF.

This clonotype was counted many times. The chain employs TRBV7-3 and TRBJ2-7; unclear D gene. Trimming left V 3 bases short and J 3 bases short, with 9 bases between. Per germline, CDR1 SGHTA and CDR2 FQGTGA. The CDR3 has 13 amino acids. DNA of the CDR3: TGTGCCAGCAGCTTTGGTTTGGGCTACGAGCAGTACTTC. Translated, it gives CASSFGLGYEQYF.

This clonotype was recorded at least ten times. The V and J genes are TRBV5-6 and TRBJ2-7; D call uncertain. The V end lost 3 bases, the J end lost 1 base, and 8 bases lay between the germline ends. CDR3 length equals 13 residues. Germline V gene lookup returns CDR1 SGHDT and CDR2 YYEEEE. The CDR3 region is CASSSFRSYEQYF. In nucleotides, the CDR3 is TGTGCCAGCAGCTCATTTAGGTCCTACGAGCAGTACTTC.

This clonotype has at least ten counts. The gene calls are TRBV7-3 and TRBJ2-7; D perhaps matches TRBD1 (5 bases). The ends were cut back, 0 bases at V and 5 bases at J, with 14 bases in the middle. The V gene's germline CDR1 is SGHTA and CDR2 FQGTGA. CDR3 length: 15 amino acids. The chain's CDR3 is CASSLTPTGGHEQYF. CDR3 in DNA: TGTGCCAGCAGCTTAACGCCTACAGGTGGGCACGAGCAGTACTTC.

This clonotype was seen repeatedly, ten times or more. V is TRBV6-5 and J is TRBJ2-1, with 8 bases fitting TRBD1. CDR3 length: 15 amino acids. J lost 8 bases, V lost 6 bases, and 12 bases had no gene match. Germline CDR1 and CDR2: MNHEY and SVGAGI. CDR3 protein: CASSSTPDRGHEQFF. The CDR3 nucleotides are TGTGCCAGCAGCTCAACCCCAGACAGGGGACATGAGCAGTTCTTC.

This clonotype was recorded many times. The chain carries TRBV27 and TRBJ1-4; TRBD1 might be the D (5 bases). The CDR3 is 15 amino acids. Germline V gene sequence: CDR1 MNHEY, CDR2 SMNVEV (reference sequence). Trimming removed 2 bases at V and 4 bases at J, with 11 bases between. The CDR3 sequence is CASSLQGNGNEKLFF. CDR3 bases: TGTGCCAGCAGTTTACAGGGTAATGGTAATGAAAAACTGTTTTTT.

The J gene is TRBJ2-5, the V gene TRBV5-6; no reliable D call. The CDR3 has 11 residues. Trimming left V 4 bases short and J 4 bases short, with 5 bases between. From germline, CDR1 is SGHDT and CDR2 YYEEEE. CDR3 coding DNA: TGTGCCAGCAGCGAAGGAGAGACCCAGTACTTC. Translating it yields CASSEGETQYF.